This T cell receptor beta chain comes out of a study of T cells in Graves' hyperthyroidism and ophthalmopathy. Comments on this clonotype: What it binds is unknown. A much bigger clone sits one base away, suggesting this may be a read error.

Germline V gene sequence: CDR1 SGHRS, CDR2 YFSETQ. CDR3 length: 15 residues. TCR beta CDR3 region amplification was performed from RNA transcripts. TCR CDR3 underwent first-round RT-PCR with the HTBI primer set. From the multiplex PCR reads, TCRdb called clonotypes with MiXCR, one entry per CDR3 protein. Of under 450,000 distinct CDR3 sequences listed, roughly 14% are singletons. Findings of the study overall: A model of 13 V-J features distinguished ophthalmopathy from stable hyperthyroidism.

A roughly 10 ml volume of fresh peripheral blood provided the PBMCs. This clonotype was sampled from a man aged 25-45 years with Graves' hyperthyroidism that later progressed to Graves' ophthalmopathy. The sequenced sample consisted of blood. The chain recombines TRBV5-1 with TRBJ1-5; no firm D call. The CDR3 nucleotides read TGCGCCGGCAGCTTGGACGGGGTCGGTAATCAGCCCCAGCATTTT. It translates to CAGSLDGVGNQPQHF.